This TCR beta chain was sequenced in a study of T-cell reconstitution after alpha-beta-depleted transplantation in children. This clonotype was picked up a small number of times. The antigen is undetermined. Preparing the TCRbeta library involved the use of unique molecular identifiers. One entry per CDR3 protein, called by TCRdb with MiXCR from the PCR reads. Among about 980,000 distinct CDR3 sequences listed, around 30% were seen once. The study's findings and limits: The origin of high day-60 TCRbeta diversity in some patients lay in surviving recipient T cells and thymic progenitors. Reports say that about two months after transplant, the alpha-beta T cells came out of several hundred graft clones that had expanded. T-cell counts and diversity at one year following transplant were attributed mainly to newly produced T cells.

The ends lost 1 base at V and 0 bases at J; junction bases unmatched: 3. This CDR3 contains 16 residues. Germline-derived CDR1 and CDR2 are SGHRS and YFSETQ. The chain has TRBV5-1 and TRBJ1-3, with 8 bases lining up with TRBD1. Specimen: PBMCs, mostly from graft donor cells, collected 360 days after TCRalphabeta/CD19-depleted stem cell transplant. The TCR sequence derives from a boy under three years old who had a stem cell transplant for SCID, so the T cells may come from the graft donor. CDR3: CASSLTTGGSGNTIYF. Here the CDR3 DNA reads TGCGCCAGCAGCTTGACAACAGGGGGCTCTGGAAACACCATATATTTT.